This entry lists 28 T cell receptor beta chains sequenced from one sample in a study of CD8 T cells in Susac syndrome. After extraction with the RNeasy kit, 0.5 to 1 ug of the RNA was reverse transcribed using random hexamers. TCRdb reprocessed the immunoSEQ multiplex PCR reads via MiXCR and lists one record per CDR3 protein. This repertoire shows fewer than 95,000 distinct CDR3 sequences, roughly 96% found once; its top ten account for roughly 0.68%. Sequenced: CD8+ T cells from PBMCs. The source is a human donor with Susac syndrome.

The chain has TRBV20-1 and TRBJ2-3; D not certain. The V and J ends lost 6 bases and 4 bases respectively, with 17 bases between them. Germline V CDR1 and CDR2: DFQATT, SNEGSKA (reference sequence). This CDR3 spans 14 amino acids. The CDR3, as DNA: TGCAGTGCAGAACCCGGAAGCGAGGCAGATACGCAGTATTTT. This sequence encodes CSAEPGSEADTQYF.

The chain has TRBV19 and TRBJ2-1, with unresolved D. Trimming shortened V by 2 bases and J by 6 bases, and 11 bases separated the two germline ends. CDR3 length equals 14 residues. Germline loops: CDR1 LNHDA, CDR2 SQIVND (reference sequence). The CDR3 nucleotides read TGTGCCAGTAGTATATTAGGCTTCGTCAATGAGCAGTTCTTC. It specifies CASSILGFVNEQFF.

V is TRBV6-5 and J is TRBJ2-1; a weak D match, TRBD1 (6 bases). The ends were cut back, 2 bases at V and 8 bases at J, with 19 bases in the middle. CDR3 length equals 16 residues. The V gene's germline CDR1 is MNHEY and CDR2 SVGAGI. CDR3 sequence (DNA): TGTGCCAGCAGTTACGGCAGGGGACGGGGCGGACATGAGCAGTTCTTC. It yields the protein CASSYGRGRGGHEQFF.

The count of this clonotype is one. This rearrangement joins TRBV6-5 to TRBJ1-2, with TRBD1 as a possible D gene (5 bases). Germline V gene sequence: CDR1 MNHEY, CDR2 SVGAGI. The length of the CDR3 is 14 residues. V dropped 8 bases and J dropped 2 bases, with 15 bases sitting between them. The CDR3 reads CASGGEGPNYGYTF. CDR3 in DNA: TGTGCCAGCGGGGGGGAGGGACCAAACTATGGCTACACCTTC.

V gene TRBV27 combines with J gene TRBJ2-5, with 7 bases identical to TRBD1. Trimming removed 5 bases from V and 2 bases from J; junction bases left unmatched: 8. This CDR3 spans 15 amino acids. Germline V lookup: CDR1 MNHEY, CDR2 SMNVEV (reference sequence). The CDR3 here is CASSLYRGLQETQYF. The CDR3 DNA reads TGTGCCAGCAGTCTCTACAGGGGTTTACAAGAGACCCAGTACTTC.

The rearrangement joins TRBV18 to TRBJ2-5; 15 bases match TRBD2. Germline V gene lookup returns CDR1 KGHSH and CDR2 LQKENI. V shed 1 base, J shed 5 bases, and the junction held 11 bases outside the gene matches. CDR3 length: 19 residues. CDR3 residues: CASSPRRWTSGGATETQYF. The CDR3 DNA is TGTGCCAGCTCACCACGCCGCTGGACTAGCGGGGGGGCCACGGAGACCCAGTACTTC.

In its sample, this clonotype was seen once. The rearrangement links TRBV29-1 to TRBJ1-2; 7 bases line up with TRBD1. After removal of 7 bases from V and 5 bases from J, the junction contained 7 bases not matched to a gene. CDR1 is SQVTM, CDR2 ANQGSEA, per germline. The CDR3 contains 12 residues. The CDR3 spells CSGQGNGYGYTF. DNA for the CDR3: TGCAGCGGACAGGGTAACGGGTATGGCTACACCTTC.

V gene TRBV6-2 or TRBV6-3 combines with J gene TRBJ2-7; the D is unclear. From germline, CDR1 is MNHEY and CDR2 SVGEGT. This CDR3 is 14 amino acids long. Trimming shortened V by 2 bases and J by 6 bases, and 14 bases separated the two germline ends. CDR3 in amino acids: CASSYNLIRPEQYF. CDR3 coding DNA: TGTGCCAGCAGTTACAACCTAATCCGGCCCGAGCAGTACTTC.

The J gene is TRBJ1-1, the V gene TRBV6-2 or TRBV6-3, with 10 bases fitting TRBD1. The germline gives CDR1 MNHEY, CDR2 SVGEGT. The CDR3 extends over 15 amino acids. V dropped 2 bases and J dropped 4; count of bases not matched to a gene: 4. CDR3: CASSYGWTGGTEAFF. DNA for the CDR3: TGTGCCAGCAGTTACGGTTGGACAGGGGGCACTGAAGCTTTCTTT.

The CDR3 DNA sequence: TGTGCCAGCAGCTTCCGGGACATCCTCCACAATGAGCAGTTCTTC. Amino acids: CASSFRDILHNEQFF. This chain links TRBV13 with TRBJ2-1; TRBD1 might be the D (6 bases). The length of the CDR3 is 15 residues. The V end was cut by 3 bases, the J end by 5 bases, with 14 bases between. Per the germline V gene, CDR1 is PRHDT and CDR2 is FYEKMQ (reference sequence).

The chain has TRBV20-1 and TRBJ2-1; D gene uncertain. The V gene's germline CDR1 is DFQATT and CDR2 SNEGSKA (reference sequence). The CDR3 has 12 amino acids. V lost 3 bases to trimming and J lost 5 bases, with 8 bases between them. In DNA, the CDR3 is TGCAGTGCTAGTGACGCGGACAATGAGCAGTTCTTC. Translating gives CSASDADNEQFF.

This chain joins TRBV30 and TRBJ1-1; D possibly corresponds to TRBD1 (6 bases). This CDR3 is built from 13 residues. The germline V and J ends were trimmed by 4 bases and 1 base, with 10 bases remaining between them. The germline gives CDR1 GTSNPN, CDR2 SVGIG (reference sequence). CDR3: CAWTQDRNTEAFF. The CDR3 DNA reads as TGTGCCTGGACCCAGGACAGGAACACTGAAGCTTTCTTT.

This chain joins TRBV28 and TRBJ1-1; D remains unclear. Trimming took off 6 bases at V and 5 bases at J, with 10 bases between the two ends. Germline CDR1 MDHEN, CDR2 SYDVKM. The CDR3 contains 12 residues. CDR3 residues: CASRPVETEAFF. The DNA for the CDR3 is TGTGCCAGCAGACCCGTTGAGACTGAAGCTTTCTTT.

This clonotype was recorded once. This sequence joins TRBV5-4 and TRBJ2-3; TRBD2 aligns across 10 bases. Per germline, CDR1 SGHNT and CDR2 YYREEE (reference sequence). CDR3 size: 15 residues. Trimming removed 5 bases from V and 5 bases from J; junction bases left unmatched: 8. The CDR3 loop reads CASSLSGGAEDTQYF. DNA for the CDR3: TGTGCCAGCAGTTTGAGCGGGGGGGCTGAAGATACGCAGTATTTT.

The chain has TRBV9 and TRBJ1-6, with a tentative D call TRBD1 (5 bases). V lost 7 bases, J lost 4 bases, and 9 bases lay in between. Germline V CDR1 and CDR2: SGDLS, YYNGEE. The CDR3 runs to 13 residues. CDR3 bases: TGTGCCAGCGCGACAGAGTATAATTCACCCCTCCACTTT. Translating gives CASATEYNSPLHF.

This chain uses TRBV3-1 with TRBJ2-5; no clear D gene. The V gene's germline CDR1 is LGHDT and CDR2 YNNKEL (reference sequence). The CDR3 is 12 amino acids. Trimming removed 4 bases from V and 5 bases from J, with 8 bases in between. CDR3 coding DNA: TGTGCCAGCAGCCGTCGCGAGGAGACCCAGTACTTC. It codes for CASSRREETQYF.

In nucleotides, the CDR3 is TGTGCCAGCAGCGCCGGCCTAACCGACGAGCAGTACTTC. Its protein is CASSAGLTDEQYF. The chain couples TRBV5-4 to TRBJ2-7; D remains ambiguous. Germline lookup yields CDR1 SGHNT and CDR2 YYREEE (reference sequence). Trimming took 4 bases from V and 5 from J, leaving 13 bases between them. The CDR3 runs 13 residues. Drawing the rest from reference TRBV5-4 and TRBJ2-7, the complete variable domain is ETGVTQSPTHLIKTRGQQVTLRCSSQSGHNTVSWYQQALGQGPQFIFQYYREEENGRGNFPPRFSGLQFPNYSSELNVNALELDDSALYLCASSAGLTDEQYFGPGTRLTVT.

This sequence joins TRBV5-8 and TRBJ2-1; D unresolved. Trimming took 6 bases from V and 1 from J, leaving 14 bases between them. This CDR3 comprises 15 residues. CDR1 is SGHTS and CDR2 is YDEGEE in the germline V gene. The CDR3: CASTPSHGSYNEQFF. In nucleotides, the CDR3 is TGTGCCAGCACCCCTTCCCACGGATCCTACAATGAGCAGTTCTTC.

The chain couples TRBV9 to TRBJ1-2; no definite D call. CDR1 SGDLS and CDR2 YYNGEE come from the germline V gene. Trimming pared 0 bases from V and 8 bases from J, leaving 11 bases between. The CDR3 length is 13 residues. In DNA, the CDR3 is TGTGCCAGCAGCGTAGATTCCGAAGCGGGCTACACCTTC. The encoded protein is CASSVDSEAGYTF.

CDR3 residues: CASSLRDRHFEQYF. In DNA, the CDR3 is TGTGCCAGCAGTTTGAGGGACCGCCACTTCGAGCAGTACTTC. The chain couples TRBV12-3 or TRBV12-4 to TRBJ2-7, with D perhaps TRBD1 or TRBD2 (5 bases each). Trimming shortened V by 3 bases and J by 6 bases, and 15 bases separated the two germline ends. The CDR3 is 14 amino acids.

This chain connects TRBV20-1 to TRBJ2-1; D may be TRBD1 or TRBD2 (6 bases each). CDR1 is DFQATT, CDR2 SNEGSKA, per germline (reference sequence). The CDR3 loop spans 12 amino acids. Trimming left V 3 bases short and J 8 bases short, with 11 bases between. CDR3 in amino acids: CSASVGGDEQFF. The CDR3 region has the DNA TGCAGTGCTAGTGTCGGGGGCGATGAGCAGTTCTTC.

The chain links TRBV30 to TRBJ1-1; D is unresolved. V lost 1 base and J 5 bases, leaving 11 bases between the germline ends. The CDR3 is 13 amino acids. Germline-derived CDR1 and CDR2 are GTSNPN and SVGIG (reference sequence). In nucleotides, the CDR3 is TGTGCCTGGAGTGCCTCCCCTTCAACTGAAGCTTTCTTT. This sequence encodes CAWSASPSTEAFF.

This clonotype was detected only once. The CDR3 spells CASSYAGGGETQYF. The CDR3 region has the DNA TGTGCCAGCAGTTACGCAGGGGGCGGAGAGACCCAGTACTTC. This chain connects TRBV6-5 to TRBJ2-5; 8 bases align to TRBD1. This CDR3 has 14 residues. With 2 bases clipped from V and 4 bases from J, the junction kept 3 bases outside the gene matches. Germline loops: CDR1 MNHEY, CDR2 SVGAGI.

The V call is TRBV5-1, the J call TRBJ2-1; D may be TRBD2 (6 bases). The CDR3 covers 15 residues. CDR1 is SGHRS, CDR2 YFSETQ, per germline. Trimming shortened V by 0 bases and J by 0 bases, and 7 bases separated the two germline ends. The CDR3 is CASSLAGSSYNEQFF. CDR3 DNA sequence: TGCGCCAGCAGCTTGGCCGGGAGCTCCTACAATGAGCAGTTCTTC.

The chain links TRBV20-1 to TRBJ2-3, with no clear D. V lost 1 base, J lost 2 bases, and 7 bases lay in between. This CDR3 comprises 13 residues. Per germline, CDR1 DFQATT and CDR2 SNEGSKA (reference sequence). The CDR3 DNA sequence: TGCAGTGCTAGAGGGTATAACACAGATACGCAGTATTTT. It encodes CSARGYNTDTQYF.

This sequence joins TRBV7-2 and TRBJ1-2, with D maybe TRBD1 (5 bases). The germline V and J ends were trimmed by 5 bases and 1 base, with 11 bases remaining between them. Germline CDR1 and CDR2: SGHTA and FQGNSA. This CDR3 region has 14 residues. CDR3 in DNA: TGTGCCAGCAGCGCTAGAGGGGATAACTATGGCTACACCTTC. Translation: CASSARGDNYGYTF.

This sequence joins TRBV27 and TRBJ1-6; 10 positions match TRBD1. Germline V gives CDR1 MNHEY, CDR2 SMNVEV (reference sequence). The CDR3 loop spans 15 amino acids. J was trimmed by 8 bases and V by 6 bases; bases with no gene match: 7. The CDR3 coding sequence is TGTGCCAGCAGGCTCACCGGGACAGGGGATTCACCCCTCCACTTT. Translating gives CASRLTGTGDSPLHF.

This chain connects TRBV4-3 to TRBJ1-1; the D is unclear. Deletions cut 1 base from V and 10 bases from J, with 16 bases between. The length of the CDR3 is 14 residues. Germline V CDR1 and CDR2: LGHNA, YSLEER. CDR3 in DNA: TGCGCCAGCAGCCAAGGAGGTGGGCCTCAAGGAGCTTTCTTT. It encodes CASSQGGGPQGAFF.